The sequence of this TCR beta chain was determined in a study of cytomegalovirus exposure and HLA in healthy donors (dated by TCRdb to 2015 to 2018). Background for the entire study: An earlier analysis of 587 of the donors reported 250 to 350 Gb of sequence data and 90 million to 120 million unique TCR beta sequences obtained from about 170 million T cells. Typing coverage varied by locus: roughly 629-630 donors for A, B, C, DRB1 and DQB1; 522 for DQA1; more than 600 for DPA1; 450 to 480 for DPB1. High-throughput TCR immunosequencing, statistical association of individual TCRs with disease status, and machine learning were combined to predict cytomegalovirus infection status. Rather than using new phenotypic data, the later analysis identified candidate immune exposures from TCR beta sequences and from how often those sequences occurred across donors. A later genetic analysis took genome-wide SNP genotypes for about three fifths of the roughly 670 donors and used that subset as a discovery cohort. Every discovery cohort repertoire had been produced on one sequencing platform. Donor age, sex, ethnicity and CMV serostatus were compiled alongside the repertoire data. Class I and class II HLA loci were covered by the typing at four-digit resolution. In addition to the first cohort of around 670 subjects, a separate validation cohort of over 90 different subjects was used. An earlier analysis of around 580 of the donors used high-throughput TCR beta sequencing to judge whether each TCR beta V gene segment behaved as functional or pseudogenic. The study profiled the T cell repertoires of hundreds of subjects by immunosequencing and related them to cytomegalovirus serostatus. Of the 300 to 500 genotyped donors, 81% were placed in the genetic ancestry cluster associated with self-reported Caucasian donors. A later analysis re-examined previously published TCR beta repertoires from 610 or so donors and added high-resolution HLA genotyping to investigate patterns of TCR occurrence. The study aimed to test whether signatures of past pathogen exposure could be identified by cataloging public T cell receptors. Among approximately 370 genotyped donors of the cohort, an average of approximately 200,000 unique TCR beta nucleotide sequences was sequenced per donor, of which about 18% were non-productive. Five DR-DQ haplotypes were treated as single units for association and clustering because of strong linkage in the cohort. An early release covering about 600 HLA-typed donors comprised approximately 290 gigabases of sequencing data and tens of millions of unique TCR sequences.

The germline V gene sets CDR1 to SGHTA and CDR2 to FQGTGA. Relative to germline, V is 5 bases shorter and J is 4 bases shorter, with 12 bases between their ends. The CDR3 runs 15 amino acids, cysteine and phenylalanine included. The kept DNA is CDR3 alone, 45 bases in frame from the first base. This clone showed up just a few times. Its cognate antigen has yet to be identified. One base away there is no much larger clone; base qualities are not given. The cohort was made up of 650 to 700 healthy bone marrow donors. All cohort members were sampled while nominally healthy, although unrecorded immune exposures were likely present. The donor was CMV seropositive and belonged to the group of around 300 seropositive cohort members. A peripheral blood sample was provided by each donor, and peripheral blood mononuclear cells were used for TCR beta sequencing. Genomic DNA was extracted from the blood cell samples with the Qiagen DNeasy Blood Extraction Kit.

Results the study describes overall, beyond this receptor: The cohort was sequenced for TCR beta chains only, and without alpha or paired-chain data the features that could be detected were limited. The 87-base-pair reads could not distinguish some IMGT-functional V segments, including TRBV6-2 and TRBV6-3, so those segments were excluded. In a later analysis, the rate of TCR association differed among HLA loci, with DRB1 alleles having the most associated TCRs and HLA-C alleles having the fewest. When HLA alleles, especially DR and DQ, strongly co-occurred, attributing TCR associations to individual alleles was difficult. A total of 150 or so TCR beta chains were listed by the study as associated with cytomegalovirus. According to a later analysis, most CMV-associated TCR beta chains appeared to be HLA-restricted, and the HLA associations seemed to be driven largely by CMV exposure. The only immune exposure information available for the cohort was CMV serostatus. The presence/absence analyses assumed that sequencing depth was roughly uniform across donors, and that assumption may not be true. It was suggested by the authors that the approach could potentially be generalized to other disease states and immunological phenotypes. Correlated functional status among segregating V segments might reflect linkage disequilibrium, but an unknown experimental factor could not be ruled out. A further reported finding was that TCR beta sequences accurately predicted the HLA-A and HLA-B alleles for most subjects in the first cohort. A cluster of highly shared sequence variants was judged likely to be a technical artifact of the sequencing pipeline. An earlier analysis of several hundred of the donors showed that most TCR beta V segments appeared in productive rearrangements either about 87% or about 30% of the time, which broadly matched IMGT annotations. Several of the top co-occurrence clusters appeared to be linked to parvovirus B19, influenza, CMV and Epstein-Barr virus, according to a later analysis. Cytomegalovirus status was reported to be diagnosed by the classifier with high specificity and sensitivity in both the original and validation cohorts. At a false discovery rate of 0.05, a later analysis linked around 15,000 TCR beta sequences to specific HLA alleles. Most TCR sequences were seen in very few donors, while some public TCRs were found in many individuals. In vitro tests confirmed that three of the cytomegalovirus-associated TCR beta chains recognize cytomegalovirus antigens. In a later analysis, HLA-associated TCR beta chains were found to be more clonally expanded and to have lower generation probabilities than equally common non-associated chains. The earlier analysis of fewer than 750 of the donors excluded around 17 rarely observed V segments, including chromosome 9 orphons, because counts were too low. In a later genetic analysis, fewer N-insertions in productive TCRs were reported among donors in an Asian-associated ancestry cluster than the 666-donor mean. An association between a missense DCLRE1C variant and V-gene and J-gene trimming of TCR beta chains was found in a later genetic analysis and replicated in an independent cohort. Because some donors lacked HLA typing at each locus, the association tests relied only on the typed subset.

To prepare the library, the immunoSEQ multiplex PCR assay was applied. A mixture of 60 forward primers for TCR Vbeta segments and 13 reverse primers for TCR Jbeta segments was used in the multiplex PCR. The CDR3 region of rearranged TCR beta genes was amplified from genomic DNA with a multiplex PCR assay. Amplified TCR beta libraries were sequenced as 87-base-pair reads on the Illumina HiSeq System. The authors' pipeline ran thus. A later analysis counted approximately 76 million unique TCR beta chains across the 666 repertoires, and some 11 million of these chains were shared by at least two donors. A nearest-neighbor algorithm error-corrected the raw reads and collapsed the reads into unique sequences, merging closely related sequences to remove PCR and sequencing errors. CDR3 sequences were aligned to IMGT reference sequences to assign V, D and J gene segments. Each retained sequence needed at least a six-nucleotide match to both a V gene segment and a J gene segment. Rearrangements were classified as productive when the CDR3 lacked stop codons and remained in frame with V and J, and all other rearrangements were classified as non-productive. Following IMGT convention, CDR3 was defined as the stretch from the second conserved V-encoded cysteine up to the conserved J-encoded phenylalanine. In an earlier analysis of around 640 of the donors, sequences lacking an unambiguous match to a single V gene segment were excluded. In an earlier analysis of a few hundred of the donors, a V segment was called functional when productive rearrangements were above 56.7%, and segregating when the standard deviation between donors exceeded 5%. A statistical classification framework was developed to diagnose cytomegalovirus status using the catalog of TCR beta chain sequences. In a later analysis, TCR nucleotide sequences were compared against IMGT/GENE-DB human TR gene sequences so that V and J genes could be assigned. Using the TCRdist pipeline, a later analysis assigned CDR3 sequences along with most-parsimonious VDJ recombination scenarios. A later analysis defined each TCR beta chain by its CDR3 amino acid sequence plus V-gene family, and excluded reads lacking a unique V-gene family. To address suspected cross-contamination and a sequencing artifact, a later analysis removed under 600 highly shared, low-generation-probability nucleotide sequences. In a later analysis, a clonal expansion index for each public chain was calculated from normalized within-repertoire ranks of inferred template counts. In a later analysis, generation probabilities were computed with a VDJ recombination model fitted to out-of-frame rearrangements, and the resulting probabilities were checked against IGoR. A later analysis scored TCR-TCR, TCR-HLA and TCR-CMV co-occurrence with hypergeometric tests, applying a repertoire-size bias correction to TCR pairs. A later analysis estimated false discovery rates by permuting HLA or CMV assignments 20 times. In a later analysis, co-occurring TCRs were grouped using DBSCAN, and TCRdist sequence similarity was added for clustering within HLA-allele-positive subsets. Repertoires with fewer than 30,000 or more than 120,000 public chains were left out of co-occurrence clustering, as were about five repertoires with anomalous nucleotide sharing. TCRdb stores this immuneACCESS table with in-frame sequences only. Part of the clones is absent; in the studies checked, under half of the shortfall reflects unresolved V genes, and no reason is known for the rest. V and J calls and clone size are as listed in that table; D and trimming were resolved from the DNA. The sample records over 90,000 clones, around three quarters of which are singletons. Approximately 4.3% of the sample is in the top ten clones.

The sample taken for sequencing was PBMCs. The clonotype originates from a middle-aged man in good health and CMV-seropositive. The sequence links TRBV7-3 to TRBJ2-6; the D segment could be TRBD2, given 5 matching bases. The CDR3 protein: CASSPGGPGANVLTF. Read as DNA, the sequence is TGTGCCAGCAGCCCCGGAGGACCCGGGGCCAACGTCCTGACTTTC.